This is a list of T cell receptor beta chains from one sample in a study of identical twins. TCRdb re-derived calls from the 5' RACE reads in MiXCR, one entry per CDR3 protein. Counted here are approximately 500,000 distinct CDR3 sequences, approximately 24% occurring once; the ten biggest clones make up over 2.5%. These same data were also listed under a study on T cells expressing NK-cell markers.

Material for sequencing was CD4+ T cells sorted from blood. These receptor sequences come from a woman aged 18-35 years in good health. Both conserved end residues are part of each CDR3. A D gene is named only where the DNA matches it firmly. Size is stated for part of the rows, as once, few or many counts, or as a class when the clone is expanded.

D gene	clone size	V gene	J gene	CDR3 DNA	CDR3 protein
.	.	TRBV11-2	TRBJ2-3	TGTGCCAGCAGCTTAGAGTTGGGGTCTACGCAGTATTTT	CASSLELGSTQYF
TRBD1	few	TRBV20-1	TRBJ2-7	TGCAGTGCTACAACGACAGGGCGATCCTACGAGCAGTACTTC	CSATTTGRSYEQYF
.	few	TRBV29-1	TRBJ1-1	TGCAGCGTTGAAGATGGGGCCAGGGGAGACACTGAAGCTTTCTTT	CSVEDGARGDTEAFF
.	few	TRBV10-3	TRBJ2-2	TGTGCCATCAGTGCGGGGCCCACCGGGGAGCTGTTTTTT	CAISAGPTGELFF
.	few	TRBV27	TRBJ2-1	TGTGCCAGCGGAAGGTACGACGGGGTGGGGCCCAATGAGCAGTTCTTC	CASGRYDGVGPNEQFF
TRBD2	.	TRBV12-3/TRBV12-4	TRBJ2-7	TGTGCCAGCAGGAGGGACTATCTGAACGAGCAGTACTTC	CASRRDYLNEQYF
.	few	TRBV5-1	TRBJ2-2	TGCGCCAGCAGCTTCCAGGAGGGGGCCGGGGAGCTGTTTTTT	CASSFQEGAGELFF
.	.	TRBV29-1	TRBJ2-7	TGCAGCGTTGGTTGGAGTGAGGCTCAAGAGCAGTACTTC	CSVGWSEAQEQYF
.	.	TRBV10-3	TRBJ1-5	TGTGCCATCAGTGAGTTCCGGGACGCCGGTCAGCCCCAGCATTTT	CAISEFRDAGQPQHF
TRBD2	.	TRBV12-3/TRBV12-4	TRBJ2-1	TGTGCCAGCAGTCTAGCGGGGAACAATGAGCAGTTCTTC	CASSLAGNNEQFF
.	.	TRBV4-3	TRBJ2-2	TGCGCCAGCAGCCAAGATCCGAGCGGATACAGGGCCGGGGAGCTGTTTTTT	CASSQDPSGYRAGELFF
.	few	TRBV20-1	TRBJ2-7	TGCAGTGCTACCCGCTACGAGCAGTACTTC	CSATRYEQYF
.	.	TRBV7-8	TRBJ2-1	TGTGCCAGCACCACTATCGGGAGCCTAAAGTACAATGAGCAGTTCTTC	CASTTIGSLKYNEQFF
.	.	TRBV29-1	TRBJ2-7	TGCAGCGTTAGGTCTCCTAGGGAGCAGTACTTC	CSVRSPREQYF
.	.	TRBV20-1	TRBJ2-7	TGCAGTGCTAGCCCCCAGCGGCCCTACGAGCAGTACTTC	CSASPQRPYEQYF
.	.	TRBV29-1	TRBJ2-3	TGCAGCGCCGGGACTTTGCCAGATACGCAGTATTTT	CSAGTLPDTQYF
.	.	TRBV9	TRBJ1-6	TGTGCCAGCAGCGTAGACAGTCGCTCACCCCTCCACTTT	CASSVDSRSPLHF
.	.	TRBV12-3/TRBV12-4	TRBJ1-2	TGTGCCAGCAGTCCCCCCAAGGGGCCGAAAGGAGATGGCTACACCTTC	CASSPPKGPKGDGYTF
.	few	TRBV27	TRBJ1-5	TGTGCCAGCAGGGGTATTTCCTATAGCAATCAGCCCCAGCATTTT	CASRGISYSNQPQHF
.	.	TRBV27	TRBJ1-6	TGTGCCAGCAGTTCGTGGAATTCACCCCTCCACTTT	CASSSWNSPLHF
.	.	TRBV5-4	TRBJ2-2	TGTGCCAGCAGCTTGGGACTACGGAGTGGGGGAAACACCGGGGAGCTGTTTTTT	CASSLGLRSGGNTGELFF